Shown below are 6 T cell receptor beta chains from a single sample sequenced in a study of beta chain features in type 1 diabetes. Findings of the study overall: Across all four CD4+ subsets, people with type 1 diabetes showed modestly shorter TCRB CDR3s.

No antigens are known for them. All of the isolated RNA was reverse transcribed, so expressed TCRB transcripts were sequenced. Data came from immunoSEQ multiplex PCR; TCRdb stores just in-frame clones and leaves some out. This sample has around 40,000 clones, with roughly 68% found just once. Sequenced input: Tregs from blood. The receptors shown here come from a young woman with type 1 diabetes.

V is TRBV7-2 and J is TRBJ2-1; the match to TRBD1 covers 8 bases. V trimming: 1 base; J trimming: 3 bases; junction bases outside the gene matches: 2. Germline V gives CDR1 SGHTA, CDR2 FQGNSA. The CDR3 length is 15 residues. The CDR3 sequence: CASSLGGTGYNEQFF. The CDR3 DNA reads TGTGCCAGCAGCTTAGGGGGGACAGGCTACAATGAGCAGTTCTTC.

The chain is built from TRBV4-3 and TRBJ2-3, with D possibly TRBD1 on 6 matching bases. This CDR3 has 15 residues. The V end lost 4 bases, the J end lost 1 base, and 12 bases lay between the germline ends. Germline CDR1 LGHNA, CDR2 YSLEER. In DNA, the CDR3 is TGCGCCAGCAGCCTCCAGGGGTATGGCACAGATACGCAGTATTTT. Its protein is CASSLQGYGTDTQYF.

This clone appeared a few times. The missing conserved phenylalanine or tryptophan at the end of this CDR3 makes a read error likely. Because the CDR3's place on the DNA is in doubt, the DNA is left out and the CDR3 is given as listed by TCRdb. The CDR3 is CAWSCGREL. The chain recombines TRBV30 with TRBJ2-7; TRBD2 is taken as the D call from the table, unchecked against the DNA. CDR1 is GTSNPN and CDR2 is SVGIG in the germline V gene (reference sequence). Counting both end residues, the CDR3 totals 9 amino acids.

The V call is TRBV5-1, the J call TRBJ1-2; TRBD1 aligns across 7 bases. The V gene's germline CDR1 is SGHRS and CDR2 YFSETQ. The CDR3 length is 16 residues. Germline trimming cut 1 base from V and 4 bases from J; bases unmatched to any gene: 10. CDR3: CASSLTGTVPTYGYTF. CDR3 sequence (DNA): TGCGCCAGCAGCTTGACGGGGACAGTCCCCACCTATGGCTACACCTTC. The full variable domain, in which reference TRBV5-1 and TRBJ1-2 provide the parts outside the CDR3, is KAGVTQTPRYLIKTRGQQVTLSCSPISGHRSVSWYQQTPGQGLQFLFEYFSETQRNKGNFPGRFSGRQFSNSRSEMNVSTLELGDSALYLCASSLTGTVPTYGYTFGSGTRLTVV.

The chain recombines TRBV4-3 with TRBJ2-5, with D tentatively TRBD2 (6 bases). Germline V gene data show CDR1 as LGHNA and CDR2 as YSLEER. The CDR3 totals 13 residues. V gave up 4 bases and J gave up 3 bases, with 9 bases separating them. The CDR3, as DNA: TGCGCCAGCAGCCGGGACTTCAAAGAGACCCAGTACTTC. Translated, it gives CASSRDFKETQYF.

The rearrangement links TRBV7-2 to TRBJ1-1, with D perhaps matching TRBD1 (6 bases). The CDR3 contains 14 residues. With 3 bases removed from V and 1 base from J, the gap between germline ends came to 9 bases. The germline gives CDR1 SGHTA, CDR2 FQGNSA. DNA of the CDR3: TGTGCCAGCAGCTTGTGGGGGCAGAACACTGAAGCTTTCTTT. Translation gives CASSLWGQNTEAFF.